This is a list of T cell receptor beta chains from one sample in a study of identical twins. TCRdb processed the 5' RACE reads anew with MiXCR; each CDR3 protein has one entry. This table has some 1,700,000 distinct CDR3 sequences, about 31% appearing once. Sequencing input: cord blood. All receptors derive from a newborn girl in good health. The CDR3 runs from the conserved cysteine through the conserved F or W. A D gene is named only where the DNA matches it firmly. Size is omitted from some rows. Given values are once, few, many or a class for expanded clones.

TRBD1	many	TRBV10-3	TRBJ2-7	CAIGDRVPYEQYF	TGTGCCATCGGGGACAGGGTCCCCTACGAGCAGTACTTC
TRBD2	.	TRBV24-1	TRBJ2-3	CATKSAGGNTDTQYF	TGTGCCACCAAGTCCGCGGGAGGAAATACAGATACGCAGTATTTT
.	.	TRBV5-1	TRBJ2-4	CASSLEGRGNIQYF	TGCGCCAGCAGCTTGGAGGGGCGCGGGAACATTCAGTACTTC
.	few	TRBV28	TRBJ2-7	CASSSPGQPNEQYF	TGTGCCAGCAGTTCCCCGGGCCAGCCCAACGAGCAGTACTTC
TRBD2	.	TRBV12-5	TRBJ2-3	CASGDFSGRGTDTQYF	TGTGCTAGTGGGGACTTTAGCGGGAGAGGAACAGATACGCAGTATTTT
.	few	TRBV5-4	TRBJ1-1	CATSSRGVSEAFF	TGTGCCACCTCAAGCAGGGGAGTATCTGAAGCTTTCTTT
.	once	TRBV20-1	TRBJ1-4	CSARDRGVRGLGEKLFF	TGCAGTGCTAGAGATCGAGGCGTCAGAGGGTTAGGGGAAAAACTGTTTTTT
.	.	TRBV11-2	TRBJ2-3	CASSSRTSVRNTQYF	TGTGCCAGCAGCTCAAGGACTTCGGTTCGGAATACGCAGTATTTT
TRBD2	.	TRBV5-6	TRBJ2-1	CASSLTAGGIFNEQFF	TGTGCCAGCAGCTTGACCGCGGGAGGGATTTTCAATGAGCAGTTCTTC
.	.	TRBV30	TRBJ1-2	CAWRAGGGGYTF	TGTGCCTGGAGGGCAGGCGGGGGTGGCTACACCTTC
TRBD1	few	TRBV6-5	TRBJ2-1	CASMIRRTGVNEQFF	TGTGCCAGCATGATCAGGCGGACAGGGGTCAATGAGCAGTTCTTC
TRBD1	.	TRBV20-1	TRBJ1-2	CSARTGTGDYGYTF	TGCAGTGCTAGGACCGGGACAGGGGACTATGGCTACACCTTC
.	few	TRBV3-1	TRBJ2-4	CASSQGSGQLAKNIQYF	TGTGCCAGCAGCCAAGGTTCGGGGCAGCTAGCCAAAAACATTCAGTACTTC
TRBD2	.	TRBV20-1	TRBJ2-3	CRSFRGGLTDTQYF	TGCAGATCCTTCCGGGGGGGCCTCACAGATACGCAGTATTTT
.	.	TRBV29-1	TRBJ1-2	CSVGKGSNYGYTF	TGCAGCGTCGGGAAAGGGAGCAACTATGGCTACACCTTC
.	few	TRBV28	TRBJ2-3	CASSPATGFGFTDTQYF	TGTGCCAGCAGTCCTGCCACGGGATTTGGGTTTACAGATACGCAGTATTTT
.	.	TRBV21-1	TRBJ2-6	CASSPRKISGANVLTF	TGTGCCAGCAGCCCCCGCAAGATCTCTGGGGCCAACGTCCTGACTTTC
.	few	TRBV19	TRBJ1-2	CASSGGTSSYTF	TGTGCCAGTAGTGGCGGGACATCAAGCTACACCTTC
.	few	TRBV20-1	TRBJ2-6	CSALTASGANVLTF	TGCAGTGCTCTAACAGCCTCTGGGGCCAACGTCCTGACTTTC
.	few	TRBV20-1	TRBJ2-3	CSAWGLSTDTQYF	TGCAGTGCTTGGGGACTCTCCACAGATACGCAGTATTTT
TRBD2	.	TRBV29-1	TRBJ2-1	CSVEGTLAGEGNEQFF	TGCAGCGTTGAAGGAACGCTAGCGGGAGAGGGCAATGAGCAGTTCTTC
TRBD2	.	TRBV20-1	TRBJ2-5	CSARVALRVAGETQYF	TGCAGTGCTAGAGTAGCACTTCGGGTAGCGGGAGAGACCCAGTACTTC
.	.	TRBV20-1	TRBJ2-2	CSSSMVDTGELFF	TGCAGTTCATCTATGGTGGACACCGGGGAGCTGTTTTTT
.	few	TRBV27	TRBJ1-5	CASSPVGRNNQPQHF	TGTGCCAGCAGTCCCGTCGGGCGGAACAATCAGCCCCAGCATTTT
TRBD1	.	TRBV20-1	TRBJ2-7	CSASSGTGGYEQYF	TGCAGTGCTAGTTCCGGGACAGGGGGCTACGAGCAGTACTTC
.	few	TRBV29-1	TRBJ2-2	CSVYPSITGELFF	TGCAGCGTTTATCCTTCCATCACCGGGGAGCTGTTTTTT
TRBD1	.	TRBV6-1	TRBJ1-5	CASSGTGVQPQHF	TGTGCCAGCAGTGGGACAGGGGTTCAGCCCCAGCATTTT
.	few	TRBV20-1	TRBJ2-1	CSARWSEGGNNEQFF	TGCAGTGCTAGATGGTCCGAGGGGGGCAACAATGAGCAGTTCTTC
TRBD1	.	TRBV2	TRBJ1-2	CASKVQGAGGYTF	TGTGCCAGCAAGGTCCAGGGGGCGGGTGGCTACACCTTC
TRBD2	.	TRBV20-1	TRBJ2-4	CSARLAGGPKSIQYF	TGCAGTGCTAGACTAGCGGGAGGGCCCAAAAGCATTCAGTACTTC
TRBD2	few	TRBV20-1	TRBJ2-1	CSARETSPYNEQFF	TGCAGTGCTAGGGAGACTAGCCCCTACAATGAGCAGTTCTTC
.	.	TRBV20-1	TRBJ1-5	CSARRRVNQPQHF	TGCAGTGCTCGCCGACGCGTCAATCAGCCCCAGCATTTT
TRBD1	.	TRBV11-2	TRBJ2-7	CASSFRDRGLGEQYF	TGTGCCAGCAGCTTCCGGGACAGGGGATTGGGCGAGCAGTACTTC
.	many	TRBV6-5	TRBJ1-2	CASSQGVGYTF	TGTGCCAGCAGTCAGGGAGTCGGCTACACCTTC
TRBD1	.	TRBV7-9	TRBJ2-2	CASSLVDRDTGELFF	TGTGCCAGCAGCTTAGTGGACAGGGACACCGGGGAGCTGTTTTTT
.	few	TRBV7-2	TRBJ2-5	CASSLAQGEETQYF	TGTGCCAGCAGCTTAGCGCAGGGCGAAGAGACCCAGTACTTC
TRBD2	many	TRBV12-3/TRBV12-4	TRBJ2-7	CASSPLAGLSYEQYF	TGTGCCAGCAGCCCTCTAGCGGGCCTATCCTACGAGCAGTACTTC
TRBD2	few	TRBV20-1	TRBJ2-7	CSADPTGLNYEQYF	TGCAGTGCTGATCCCACGGGACTAAACTACGAGCAGTACTTC
TRBD1	.	TRBV7-2	TRBJ1-2	CASSPGDRDLDGYTF	TGTGCCAGCAGCCCCGGGGACAGGGATTTGGATGGCTACACCTTC
TRBD2	.	TRBV5-1	TRBJ2-7	CASSYETSGRAFASYEQYF	TGCGCCAGCAGCTACGAGACTAGCGGGAGGGCCTTCGCCTCCTACGAGCAGTACTTC
TRBD1	many	TRBV6-1	TRBJ2-5	CASSRQGRETQYF	TGTGCCAGCAGTCGACAGGGGCGAGAGACCCAGTACTTC
TRBD1	few	TRBV27	TRBJ2-7	CASSPRGQMGEQYF	TGTGCCAGCAGTCCAAGGGGACAGATGGGTGAGCAGTACTTC
.	few	TRBV6-5	TRBJ1-6	CASSYDSGAYNSPLHF	TGTGCCAGCAGTTACGACTCGGGGGCCTATAATTCACCCCTCCACTTT
.	few	TRBV14	TRBJ1-6	CASSQGFMGSPLHF	TGTGCCAGCAGCCAAGGATTCATGGGTTCACCCCTCCACTTT
.	few	TRBV5-1	TRBJ1-5	CASSLGHLNQPQHF	TGCGCCAGCAGCTTGGGACACCTCAATCAGCCCCAGCATTTT
.	many	TRBV29-1	TRBJ2-3	CSVGRTGFSTDTQYF	TGCAGCGTTGGACGTACAGGATTCAGCACAGATACGCAGTATTTT
.	few	TRBV29-1	TRBJ1-2	CSAGQGPNYGYTF	TGCAGCGCCGGCCAGGGCCCCAACTATGGCTACACCTTC
.	.	TRBV7-2	TRBJ1-6	CASSLPAIPLHF	TGTGCCAGCAGCTTACCCGCTATACCCCTCCACTTT
.	few	TRBV29-1	TRBJ2-1	CSAGRWADGEQFF	TGCAGCGCAGGGAGGTGGGCTGACGGCGAGCAGTTCTTC
.	.	TRBV28	TRBJ2-1	CASRVVQYNEQFF	TGTGCCAGCAGGGTTGTTCAGTACAATGAGCAGTTCTTC
TRBD1	few	TRBV12-3/TRBV12-4	TRBJ1-1	CASSFGTGGNIEAFF	TGTGCCAGCAGTTTTGGGACAGGGGGTAATATCGAAGCTTTCTTT
.	many	TRBV10-3	TRBJ2-5	CAISPRLGETQYF	TGTGCCATCAGTCCCCGATTAGGGGAGACCCAGTACTTC
TRBD2	few	TRBV2	TRBJ2-3	CASIGLAGTDTQYF	TGTGCCAGCATAGGACTAGCGGGCACAGATACGCAGTATTTT
.	few	TRBV10-3	TRBJ1-1	CAISESGGRNTEAFF	TGTGCCATCAGTGAGTCCGGGGGGCGGAACACTGAAGCTTTCTTT
.	few	TRBV7-6	TRBJ2-1	CASSLILRQGMYTINEQFF	TGTGCCAGCAGCTTAATTCTTCGGCAGGGAATGTACACTATCAATGAGCAGTTCTTC
.	.	TRBV5-5	TRBJ2-7	CASSLATGDPYEQYF	TGTGCCAGCAGCTTGGCTACAGGCGATCCCTACGAGCAGTACTTC